A single sample gave rise to the 19 T cell receptor beta chains below, sequenced in a study of shared clonotypes between healthy human individuals. Assay: immunoSEQ multiplex PCR; the TCRdb copy retains only in-frame clones and omits some. Of under 85,000 clones in the sample, 50% to 70% were seen once. What was sequenced was memory CD8+ T cells sorted from blood. The subset was: CD45RO+ cells pooled with CCR7-negative TemRA cells. Receptors were obtained from a man aged 30-40 years in good health.

This clone is a singleton in its sample. A far larger clone lies a single base away; this is likely a read error. The same CDR3 also results from other DNA sequences found in this sample. V gene TRBV6-4 combines with J gene TRBJ2-3; TRBD1 matches at 9 bases. The CDR3 consists of 15 residues. Germline-derived CDR1 and CDR2 are MRHNA and SNTAGT. The CDR3 reads CASSDSTGGPDTQYF. The CDR3 DNA follows: TGTGCCAGTAGTGACTCAACAGGGGGCCCAGATACGCAGTATTTT.

This clone appeared once. The gene calls are TRBV6-4 and TRBJ2-2; D unclear. Trimming removed 5 bases at V and 7 bases at J, with 11 bases between. Germline CDR1 is MRHNA and CDR2 is SNTAGT. This CDR3 is built from 13 residues. DNA of the CDR3: TGTGCCAGCAGTTTTTTCAATGGCGGGGAGCTGTTTTTT. Amino acid sequence: CASSFFNGGELFF.

This rearrangement joins TRBV6-1 to TRBJ2-3; 11 bases line up with TRBD2. The CDR3 has 15 residues. CDR1 and CDR2 from the germline V gene are MNHNS and SASEGT. V lost 5 bases and J lost 1; bases outside the gene matches: 2. This chain's CDR3 is CASSLAGGGTDTQYF. The DNA of the CDR3 is TGTGCCAGCAGTCTAGCGGGAGGAGGCACAGATACGCAGTATTTT.

A remark on this clone: Within the sample, other DNA sequences also encode this same CDR3. The gene calls are TRBV15 and TRBJ2-7; no reliable D call. CDR1 is LNHNV and CDR2 is YYDKDF in the germline V gene (reference sequence). V lost 0 bases and J 3 bases, leaving 6 bases between the germline ends. There are 13 residues in the CDR3. Here the CDR3 DNA reads TGTGCCACCAGCAGAGATCTAAGCTACGAGCAGTACTTC. This sequence encodes CATSRDLSYEQYF. Drawing the rest from reference TRBV15 and TRBJ2-7, the complete variable domain is DAMVIQNPRYQVTQFGKPVTLSCSQTLNHNVMYWYQQKSSQAPKLLFHYYDKDFNNEADTPDNFQSRRPNTSFCFLDIRSPGLGDTAMYLCATSRDLSYEQYFGPGTRLTVT.

This chain joins TRBV29-1 and TRBJ2-1; 10 positions agree with TRBD2. The germline CDR1 and CDR2 sequences are SQVTM and ANQGSEA. The CDR3 runs to 15 residues. V was pared by 3 bases and J by 2 bases, with 4 bases of the junction left unmatched. The CDR3 here is CSVEASGSAYNEQFF. The DNA for the CDR3 is TGCAGCGTTGAGGCTAGCGGGAGCGCCTACAATGAGCAGTTCTTC.

The DNA of the CDR3 is TGTGCCAGCAGCCCTATTGCAAGCGGGCTAACCTACGAGCAGTACTTC. Translated, it gives CASSPIASGLTYEQYF. V usage is TRBV7-9 and J usage is TRBJ2-7; D may be TRBD2 (6 bases). Looked up from germline, CDR1 is SEHNR and CDR2 is FQNEAQ (reference sequence). The germline V and J ends were trimmed by 5 bases and 2 bases, with 19 bases remaining between them. The CDR3 covers 16 residues.

The gene calls are TRBV10-1 and TRBJ2-7; weak D call: TRBD2 (6 bases). Trimming shortened V by 6 bases and J by 0 bases, and 12 bases separated the two germline ends. CDR3 size: 14 residues. From germline, CDR1 is WNHNN and CDR2 SYGVQD (reference sequence). CDR3 sequence reads: CASSRDLNSYEQYF. The CDR3 bases are TGCGCCAGCAGCCGGGACTTAAACTCCTACGAGCAGTACTTC.

The rearrangement uses TRBV15 and TRBJ1-2, with D possibly TRBD1 on 6 matching bases. Trimming took 5 bases from V and 2 from J, leaving 15 bases between them. The CDR3 sequence is 15 residues long. Germline CDR1 and CDR2: LNHNV and YYDKDF (reference sequence). CDR3 residues: CATSGGEQGNYGYTF. Here the CDR3 DNA reads TGTGCCACCAGCGGAGGCGAACAGGGCAACTATGGCTACACCTTC.

The rearrangement joins TRBV28 to TRBJ2-1, with a weak D call TRBD2 (5 bases). V lost 10 bases, J lost 6 bases, and 19 bases lay in between. From germline, CDR1 is MDHEN and CDR2 SYDVKM. The length of the CDR3 is 14 residues. The CDR3 DNA reads TGTGCCACCTCACGTGGGGAGTGGACCAATGAGCAGTTCTTC. This encodes CATSRGEWTNEQFF.

The V call is TRBV7-9, the J call TRBJ2-3; 14 bases line up with TRBD2. This CDR3 has 15 residues. V was pared by 4 bases and J by 4 bases, with 1 base of the junction left unmatched. Germline V gene data show CDR1 as SEHNR and CDR2 as FQNEAQ (reference sequence). CDR3 DNA sequence: TGTGCCAGCAGCTCGGGACTAGCGGGAGCAGATACGCAGTATTTT. It is translated as CASSSGLAGADTQYF.

The gene calls are TRBV28 and TRBJ2-1; perhaps TRBD2 as D (5 bases). The CDR3 runs 12 residues. Germline-derived CDR1 and CDR2 are MDHEN and SYDVKM. The germline V and J ends were trimmed by 4 bases and 10 bases, with 11 bases remaining between them. The chain's CDR3 is CASSSSGHEQFF. CDR3 DNA: TGTGCCAGCAGTTCGAGCGGCCACGAGCAGTTCTTC.

The chain joins TRBV5-1 to TRBJ2-1, with D unresolved. Germline V lookup: CDR1 SGHRS, CDR2 YFSETQ. Trimming pared 7 bases from V and 8 bases from J, leaving 10 bases between. The CDR3 covers 11 residues. Here the CDR3 reads CASSENDEQFF. The CDR3 DNA follows: TGCGCCAGCTCAGAAAACGATGAGCAGTTCTTC.

This clone appeared a few times. The chain is built from TRBV28 and TRBJ2-7; D unresolved. Per germline, CDR1 MDHEN and CDR2 SYDVKM. V gave up 3 bases and J gave up 0 bases, with 15 bases separating them. This CDR3 comprises 16 residues. CDR3 sequence (DNA): TGTGCCAGCAGTTTCACGGCAGGCGAAAGCTCCTACGAGCAGTACTTC. Its translation is CASSFTAGESSYEQYF.

The chain has TRBV29-1 and TRBJ2-5, with TRBD1 matching over 9 bases. The CDR3 loop spans 13 amino acids. Trimming at V came to 4 bases and at J to 4 bases, leaving 4 bases not matched to a gene. Per germline, CDR1 SQVTM and CDR2 ANQGSEA. CDR3 sequence: CSVVRDRAETQYF. The CDR3 DNA is TGCAGCGTTGTACGGGACAGGGCAGAGACCCAGTACTTC.

The chain recombines TRBV5-4 with TRBJ1-1; the match to TRBD1 covers 7 bases. V gave up 7 bases and J gave up 5 bases; unmatched junction bases: 5. Germline V gene data show CDR1 as SGHNT and CDR2 as YYREEE (reference sequence). The CDR3 contains 12 residues. CDR3 sequence: CASGGGFTEAFF. The CDR3 DNA is TGTGCCAGCGGAGGGGGCTTTACTGAAGCTTTCTTT.

This clone was seen just once. V usage is TRBV28 and J usage is TRBJ1-4; D may be TRBD1 (5 bases). Germline CDR1 and CDR2: MDHEN and SYDVKM. Trimming took 4 bases from V and 3 from J, leaving 9 bases between them. This CDR3 is built from 14 residues. DNA of the CDR3: TGTGCCAGCAGTTGGTCAGGGCCTAATGAAAAACTGTTTTTT. Translation: CASSWSGPNEKLFF.

This clone occurred once. The chain uses TRBV4-2 and TRBJ2-7; D ambiguous. Trimming took off 0 bases at V and 0 bases at J, with 9 bases between the two ends. This CDR3 has 15 amino acids. The germline gives CDR1 LGHNA, CDR2 YNFKEQ. CDR3: CASSQDRASSYEQYF. CDR3 coding DNA: TGTGCCAGCAGCCAAGATCGGGCTAGCTCCTACGAGCAGTACTTC.

This clone was recorded only once. V usage is TRBV19 and J usage is TRBJ2-1; D possibly corresponds to TRBD2 (5 bases). Germline CDR1 LNHDA, CDR2 SQIVND (reference sequence). The CDR3 loop spans 15 amino acids. The germline V and J ends were trimmed by 5 bases and 3 bases, with 14 bases remaining between them. CDR3 nucleotide sequence: TGTGCCAGTAGTCCTAGAGGGCGAAACTACAATGAGCAGTTCTTC. Translating gives CASSPRGRNYNEQFF. Full variable domain (remainder filled in from reference TRBV19 and TRBJ2-1): DGGITQSPKYLFRKEGQNVTLSCEQNLNHDAMYWYRQDPGQGLRLIYYSQIVNDFQKGDIAEGYSVSREKKESFPLTVTSAQKNPTAFYLCASSPRGRNYNEQFFGPGTRLTVL.

The rearrangement links TRBV27 to TRBJ1-5; D call uncertain. The length of the CDR3 is 14 residues. Germline V gene data show CDR1 as MNHEY and CDR2 as SMNVEV (reference sequence). Trimming removed 4 bases at V and 0 bases at J, with 7 bases between. CDR3 residues: CASSSYYSNQPQHF. The CDR3 DNA is TGTGCCAGCAGTTCATACTATAGCAATCAGCCCCAGCATTTT.